The next 10 T cell receptor beta chains were all read from a single sample in a study of cytomegalovirus exposure and HLA in healthy donors. PCR involved 60 Vbeta and 13 Jbeta primers. The repertoire was sequenced with immunoSEQ multiplex PCR; TCRdb's copy has only in-frame clones and lacks some. The sample has approximately 110,000 clones, and its top ten clones hold under 3.5%. Sequencing was done on a sample of PBMCs. The origin of the receptors is a young man in good health and CMV-seronegative.

The rearrangement uses TRBV14 and TRBJ2-1; 8 bases are a match to TRBD1. With V trimmed by 6 bases and J by 3 bases, 7 bases remained unmatched. Germline-derived CDR1 and CDR2 are SGHDN and FVKESK. The CDR3 covers 15 residues. CDR3 residues: CASRPAGGYYNEQFF. The CDR3 bases are TGTGCCAGCAGACCCGCAGGGGGCTACTACAATGAGCAGTTCTTC.

V gene TRBV5-4 combines with J gene TRBJ1-1; D is unclear. V gave up 0 bases and J gave up 1 base, with 4 bases separating them. Looked up from germline, CDR1 is SGHNT and CDR2 is YYREEE (reference sequence). The CDR3 runs 13 residues. The CDR3 is CASSLGRNTEAFF. The CDR3 bases are TGTGCCAGCAGCTTGGGCAGGAACACTGAAGCTTTCTTT.

V gene TRBV4-1 combines with J gene TRBJ1-3; perhaps TRBD1 as D (6 bases). The V gene lost 0 bases and the J gene lost 7 bases, with 16 bases spanning the gap. CDR1 and CDR2 (germline): MGHRA, YSYEKL. CDR3 size: 16 residues. The CDR3 DNA reads as TGCGCCAGCAGCCAAGAGGGTGCAGGGGAGTGGAACACCATATATTTT. It encodes CASSQEGAGEWNTIYF.

The CDR3 bases are TGTGCCAGTAGTATATTGTGGGGACAGGGGACGAACACTGAAGCTTTCTTT. It specifies CASSILWGQGTNTEAFF. J is TRBJ1-1 and V is TRBV19; 10 positions match TRBD1. The CDR3 is 17 residues long. Germline CDR1 LNHDA, CDR2 SQIVND (reference sequence). Losses at the gene ends were 2 bases for V and 1 base for J; bases not matched to a gene: 7.

This chain links TRBV5-1 with TRBJ1-5, with a weak D call TRBD1 (6 bases). Germline values: CDR1 SGHRS, CDR2 YFSETQ. This CDR3 is built from 14 residues. V gave up 5 bases and J gave up 0 bases, with 9 bases separating them. The CDR3 protein is CASRPTGSNQPQHF. The CDR3 coding sequence is TGCGCCAGCAGGCCGACAGGTAGCAATCAGCCCCAGCATTTT.

The chain recombines TRBV5-6 with TRBJ2-1; 7 nucleotides agree with TRBD2. The CDR3 contains 17 residues. V lost 0 bases to trimming and J lost 2 bases; unmatched junction nucleotides: 8. From germline, CDR1 is SGHDT and CDR2 YYEEEE. The CDR3 coding sequence is TGTGCCAGCAGCTTGGGGGGCGGGGAGGGAACCTACAATGAGCAGTTCTTC. It specifies CASSLGGGEGTYNEQFF.

The chain employs TRBV6-5 and TRBJ1-1; D gene ambiguous. Per germline, CDR1 MNHEY and CDR2 SVGAGI. Trimming left V 6 bases short and J 1 base short, with 12 bases between. The CDR3 loop spans 14 amino acids. The CDR3 DNA is TGTGCCAGCAGCTCAGGACGGGAGAACACTGAAGCTTTCTTT. It codes for CASSSGRENTEAFF.

V is TRBV5-1 and J is TRBJ2-7; the D gene is possibly TRBD2 (5 bases). This CDR3 contains 16 residues. Germline V gene sequence: CDR1 SGHRS, CDR2 YFSETQ. V was trimmed by 2 bases and J by 9 bases, leaving 24 bases between them. The CDR3 DNA is TGCGCCAGCAGCTTATTGGGGAACGGCTCCCGAAGCGGGCAGTACTTC. Amino acid sequence: CASSLLGNGSRSGQYF.

The chain links TRBV18 to TRBJ2-7; D may be TRBD1 (6 bases). CDR3 length equals 15 residues. V was cut by 2 bases and J by 4 bases, with 15 bases left in between. Germline-derived CDR1 and CDR2 are KGHSH and LQKENI. For the CDR3, the DNA is TGTGCCAGCTCACCATATCTCCGGACAGATTACGAGCAGTACTTC. The encoded protein is CASSPYLRTDYEQYF. Together with reference TRBV18 and TRBJ2-7, the CDR3 gives the full variable domain: NAGVMQNPRHLVRRRGQEARLRCSPMKGHSHVYWYRQLPEEGLKFMVYLQKENIIDESGMPKERFSAEFPKEGPSILRIQQVVRGDSAAYFCASSPYLRTDYEQYFGPGTRLTVT.

The chain employs TRBV4-1 and TRBJ2-1, with 7 bases that match TRBD1. This CDR3 region has 17 residues. J lost 5 bases, V lost 0 bases, and 10 bases had no gene match. Germline CDR1 and CDR2: MGHRA and YSYEKL. The CDR3 here is CASSQDGPRDSNNEQFF. In DNA form, the CDR3 reads TGCGCCAGCAGCCAAGATGGGCCCCGGGACAGTAACAATGAGCAGTTCTTC.